This passage covers 8 T cell receptor beta chains from one sample sequenced in a study of blood T cell repertoires in COVID-19. TCRdb's copy holds only in-frame clones and misses some; the assay was immunoSEQ multiplex PCR. This sample has about 98,000 clones; around 82% occur once, and the top ten carry approximately 11%. The sample consisted of peripheral blood. The receptors stem from a man between 65 and 79 years old with active or convalescent COVID-19.

The chain is built from TRBV30 and TRBJ2-5; the match to TRBD2 covers 8 bases. The V and J ends lost 0 bases and 5 bases, in that order; junction bases with no gene match: 5. CDR3 size: 14 residues. Germline CDR1 GTSNPN, CDR2 SVGIG (reference sequence). In DNA form, the CDR3 reads TGTGCCTGGAGTGTACTGACTAGCGATGAGACCCAGTACTTC. Protein sequence: CAWSVLTSDETQYF.

The rearrangement uses TRBV2 and TRBJ1-2, with D perhaps TRBD1 (5 bases). CDR1 SNHLY and CDR2 FYNNEI come from the germline V gene. Trimming pared 3 bases from V and 5 bases from J, leaving 16 bases between. There are 15 residues in the CDR3. CDR3 coding DNA: TGTGCCAGCAGTGATAGTTGGCAGGGCAAATATGGCTACACCTTC. It specifies CASSDSWQGKYGYTF.

The chain has TRBV6-6 and TRBJ2-7; a possible D gene is TRBD1 (5 bases). Germline V CDR1 and CDR2: MNHNY, SVGAGI (reference sequence). V lost 4 bases, J lost 6 bases, and 13 bases lay in between. The length of the CDR3 is 13 residues. The CDR3 bases are TGTGCCAGCAGTTCTACTCCCGACAGCGAGCAGTACTTC. Its translation is CASSSTPDSEQYF.

The DNA for the CDR3 is TGTGCCAGCAGGAGACAGGGGGCCTTAGTCTCCGGGGAGCTGTTTTTT. Encoded protein: CASRRQGALVSGELFF. The rearrangement joins TRBV27 to TRBJ2-2, with TRBD1 identical over 10 bases. The CDR3 runs to 16 residues. CDR1 and CDR2 (germline): MNHEY, SMNVEV (reference sequence). The trim removed 6 bases at V and 6 bases at J, leaving 10 bases unmatched.

The chain recombines TRBV5-1 with TRBJ2-6, with TRBD2 matching 7 bases. The junction had 5 bases not matched to a gene; V was cut back by 8 bases and J by 0 bases. Germline values: CDR1 SGHRS, CDR2 YFSETQ. The CDR3 is made up of 15 amino acids. As DNA, the CDR3 is TGCGCCAGTAGCGGGCCACACTCTGGGGCCAACGTCCTGACTTTC. Translation gives CASSGPHSGANVLTF.

The chain joins TRBV6-5 to TRBJ1-1; 11 nucleotides agree with TRBD1. CDR3 size: 14 residues. V dropped 4 bases and J dropped 4; count of bases not matched to a gene: 2. Looked up from germline, CDR1 is MNHEY and CDR2 is SVGAGI. CDR3 in amino acids: CASSFGTGGTEAFF. Here the CDR3 DNA reads TGTGCCAGCAGTTTCGGGACAGGGGGCACTGAAGCTTTCTTT.

The rearrangement uses TRBV5-6 and TRBJ1-4; TRBD1 matches 7 bases. Losses at the gene ends were 4 bases for V and 4 bases for J; bases not matched to a gene: 7. CDR3 length: 15 amino acids. Germline CDR1 SGHDT, CDR2 YYEEEE. The CDR3 region has the DNA TGTGCCAGCAGCCCTCGGGGGACAGTTAATGAAAAACTGTTTTTT. This sequence encodes CASSPRGTVNEKLFF.

The rearrangement uses TRBV3-1 (or the pseudogene TRBV3-2) and TRBJ2-1; 9 nucleotides match TRBD2. The CDR3 has 15 amino acids. Germline V gives CDR1 LGHDT, CDR2 YNNKEL (reference sequence). Trimming took 1 base from V and 3 from J; bases not matched to a gene: 1. The chain's CDR3 is CASSQGSGGYNEQFF. For the CDR3, the DNA is TGTGCCAGCAGCCAAGGTAGCGGGGGCTACAATGAGCAGTTCTTC.